This TCR beta chain was recovered during a study of T cells in pancreatic ductal adenocarcinoma. Surgery without prior neoadjuvant therapy was the treatment of the selected pancreatic ductal adenocarcinoma patients. Some clones are missing from TCRdb's copy, which holds only in-frame ones; the method was immunoSEQ multiplex PCR. This table has more than 85,000 clones, 90% to 95% appearing once. With regard to this clone: The antigen remains unidentified.

The germline V gene encodes CDR1 MNHEY and CDR2 SVGAGI. This CDR3 has 15 residues. V lost 6 bases to trimming and J lost 7 bases; unmatched junction nucleotides: 4. Findings and limits, study-wide: Blood had more productive templates and roughly 8-fold more unique clonotypes than tumor. Results skew toward the minority of patients with early-stage disease. Tumor-versus-blood clonality comparisons may be biased toward lower tumor diversity. Tumor and blood clonality did not differ significantly, about 0.11 versus 0.078.

This sequence was found in a human donor with pancreatic ductal adenocarcinoma. The chain joins TRBV6-5 to TRBJ2-2, with 14 bases lining up with TRBD2. Input material: PBMCs. CDR3 sequence: CASRRGTSGSGELFF. CDR3 coding DNA: TGTGCCAGCAGGCGGGGGACTAGCGGGAGCGGGGAGCTGTTTTTT.